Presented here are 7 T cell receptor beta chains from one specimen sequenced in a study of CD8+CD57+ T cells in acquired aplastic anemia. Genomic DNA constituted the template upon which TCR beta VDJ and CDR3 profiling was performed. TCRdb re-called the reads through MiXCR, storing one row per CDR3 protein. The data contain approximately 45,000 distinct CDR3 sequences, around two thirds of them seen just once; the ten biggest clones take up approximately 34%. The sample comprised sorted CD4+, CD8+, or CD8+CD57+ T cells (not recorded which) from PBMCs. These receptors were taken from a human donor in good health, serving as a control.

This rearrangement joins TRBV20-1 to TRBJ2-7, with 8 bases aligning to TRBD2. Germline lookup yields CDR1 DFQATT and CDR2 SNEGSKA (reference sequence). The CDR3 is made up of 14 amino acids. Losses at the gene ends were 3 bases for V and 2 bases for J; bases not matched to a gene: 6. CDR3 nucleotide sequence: TGCAGTGCTAGGGAGCGGGGGATAACCTACGAGCAGTACTTC. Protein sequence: CSARERGITYEQYF.

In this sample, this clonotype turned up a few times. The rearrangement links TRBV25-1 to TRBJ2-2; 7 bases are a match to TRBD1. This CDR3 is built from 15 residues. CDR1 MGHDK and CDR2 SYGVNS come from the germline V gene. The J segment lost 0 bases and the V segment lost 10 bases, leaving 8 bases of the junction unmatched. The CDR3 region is CATLAGTANTGELFF. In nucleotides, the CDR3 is TGTGCCACCCTGGCCGGGACAGCGAACACCGGGGAGCTGTTTTTT.

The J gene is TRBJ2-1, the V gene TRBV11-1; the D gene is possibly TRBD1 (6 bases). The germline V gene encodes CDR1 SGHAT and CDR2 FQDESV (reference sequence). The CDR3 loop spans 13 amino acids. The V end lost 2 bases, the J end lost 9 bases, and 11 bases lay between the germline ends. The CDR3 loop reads CASSLTLQGEQFF. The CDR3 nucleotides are TGTGCCAGCAGCTTAACGCTACAGGGTGAGCAGTTCTTC.

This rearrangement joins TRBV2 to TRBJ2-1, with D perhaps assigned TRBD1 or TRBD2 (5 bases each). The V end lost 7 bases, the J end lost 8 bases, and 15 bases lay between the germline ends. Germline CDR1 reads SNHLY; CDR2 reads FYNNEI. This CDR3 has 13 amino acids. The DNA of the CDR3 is TGTGCCAGCACCTCGGGGCCTAGCCATGAGCAGTTCTTC. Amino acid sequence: CASTSGPSHEQFF.

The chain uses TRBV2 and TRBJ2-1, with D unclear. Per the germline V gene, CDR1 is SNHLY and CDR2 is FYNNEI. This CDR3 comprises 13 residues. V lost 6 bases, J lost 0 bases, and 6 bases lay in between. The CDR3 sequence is CASRLSSYNEQFF. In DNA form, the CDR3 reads TGTGCCAGCAGGTTAAGCTCCTACAATGAGCAGTTCTTC.

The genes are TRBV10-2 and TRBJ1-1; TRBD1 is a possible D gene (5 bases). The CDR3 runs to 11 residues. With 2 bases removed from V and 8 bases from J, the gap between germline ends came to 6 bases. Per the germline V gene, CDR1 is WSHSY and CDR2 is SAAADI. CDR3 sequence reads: CASSEGGEAFF. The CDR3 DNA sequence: TGCGCCAGCAGTGAGGGGGGGGAAGCTTTCTTT.

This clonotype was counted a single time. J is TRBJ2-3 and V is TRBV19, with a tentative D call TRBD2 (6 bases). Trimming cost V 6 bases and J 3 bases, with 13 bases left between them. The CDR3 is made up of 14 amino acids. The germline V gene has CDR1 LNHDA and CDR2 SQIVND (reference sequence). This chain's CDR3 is CASRRRTKTDTQYF. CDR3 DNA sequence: TGTGCCAGTAGAAGACGGACTAAGACAGATACGCAGTATTTT.